The present T cell receptor beta chain was sequenced within a study of T cells after yellow fever vaccination. Study-wide points: The booster saw the reappearance of most primary-vaccination clones (approximately 96% CD4, 88% CD8).

Trimming pared 6 bases from V and 4 bases from J, leaving 13 bases between. In germline, CDR1 is SGHTA, CDR2 FQGNSA. The CDR3 loop spans 13 amino acids. TCRdb fed the 5' RACE reads into MiXCR, producing one record per CDR3 protein. The table has roughly 260,000 distinct CDR3 sequences, around 13% seen once. Note on this clonotype: The target antigen is unknown.

This receptor was identified in a man aged 25 to 40 who received the YFV17D yellow fever vaccine. The chain has TRBV7-2 and TRBJ2-7; D remains unclear. The source was CD4+ T cells sorted from PBMCs, collected 45 days after the yellow fever booster vaccination. In DNA form, the CDR3 reads TGTGCCAGCAGGGAAGCGAGTTCTTACGAGCAGTACTTC. This encodes CASREASSYEQYF.